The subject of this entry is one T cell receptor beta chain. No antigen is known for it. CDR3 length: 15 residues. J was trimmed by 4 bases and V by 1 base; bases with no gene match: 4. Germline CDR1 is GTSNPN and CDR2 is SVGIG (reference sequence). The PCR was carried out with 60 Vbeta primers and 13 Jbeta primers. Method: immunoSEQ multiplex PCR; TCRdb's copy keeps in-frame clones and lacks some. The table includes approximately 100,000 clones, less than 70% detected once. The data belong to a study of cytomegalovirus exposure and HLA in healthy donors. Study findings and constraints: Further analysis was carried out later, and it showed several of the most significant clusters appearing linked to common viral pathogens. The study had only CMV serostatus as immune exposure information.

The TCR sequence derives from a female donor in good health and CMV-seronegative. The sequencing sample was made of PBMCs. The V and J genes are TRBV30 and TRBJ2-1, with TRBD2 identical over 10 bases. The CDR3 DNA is TGTGCCTGGAGTGCGAGCGGGAGGGATTACAATGAGCAGTTCTTC. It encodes CAWSASGRDYNEQFF.